The T cell receptor (beta chain) described here comes from a study of read filtering for tumor transcriptome and immune sequencing. There are many counts of this clonotype. The antigen is not known. The study, taken as a whole, reports: This fraction held mixed bone marrow immune cells after CD138-negative sorting.

V lost 6 bases and J lost 7, with 25 bases in between. CDR1 MDHEN and CDR2 SYDVKM come from the germline V gene. The CDR3 has 17 residues. From 300 to 450 ng of RNA, a library with molecular barcoded alpha/delta and beta/gamma adaptors was made. TCRdb reanalysed the reads using MiXCR and keeps one entry per CDR3 protein. The data contain about 21,000 distinct CDR3 sequences, approximately 20% of them singletons. The TCR was taken from a donor at least 40 years old with multiple myeloma. The chain uses TRBV28 and TRBJ1-5; D is perhaps TRBD1 (6 bases). The source material was a population of CD138-negative cells sorted from bone marrow. The CDR3 nucleotides read TGTGCCAGCAGGTTTTGGAGAGCGGCCAGGGGTGACCAGCCCCAGCATTTT. Its translation is CASRFWRAARGDQPQHF.